This T cell receptor beta chain was found in a study of blood T cell repertoires in COVID-19 (dated by TCRdb to the early 2020s). Background on the whole study: Samples covering the acute and convalescent phases of COVID-19 were provided by collaborators in the United States, Italy and Spain. The material from the prospective study consisted of cDNA or gDNA derived from T cells, B-cell-depleted T cells, or PBMCs. The dataset comprised deeply sampled blood TCRbeta repertoires from subjects exposed to, actively infected with, or recovered from COVID-19. A freely available public database, intended as a resource for researchers studying the immune response to SARS-CoV-2, is where the repertoires were released. Samples came from the ongoing ImmuneRACE study (first 160 participants) plus 1,254 subjects from 6 global collaborators. Nearly every sample came with metadata listing a de-identified subject ID, COVID-19 status, age in years and sex. HLA class I and class II types, where available, came from metadata supplied by the sample provider rather than from assay-based typing.

The collaborating institutions used their own protocols to collect whole blood in K2EDTA tubes. Collaborator samples were shipped for TCRbeta analysis as frozen whole blood, isolated PBMCs, or DNA extracted from either sample type. Broader findings and caveats from the paper: How much clinical and demographic metadata was included differed by source and by participant, and the metadata was provided uncurated.

The CDR3 sequence holds 13 residues, the cysteine and phenylalanine included. Only the CDR3 DNA is retained, 39 bases long and in frame from the first base. Sequences ENHRY (CDR1) and SYGVKD (CDR2) are obtained from the germline V gene. The V and J ends are trimmed by 4 bases and 5 bases, leaving 11 bases between them. About this clone itself: Its antigen is not yet known. No base-level quality is on record; no much larger clone is a single base apart.

The immunoSEQ Assay, a bias-controlled multiplex PCR, was used to amplify TCRbeta CDR3 regions from genomic DNA. Regarding the original processing steps: The number of nucleated cells in each sample was estimated from the amplification of reference gene primers within the assay. Sequence reads were collapsed and filtered to measure the absolute abundance of every unique TCRbeta CDR3 rearrangement. For each sample, productive Simpson clonality was calculated as the square root of Simpson's diversity index over productive rearrangements. Entries here come from immuneACCESS through TCRdb and include only in-frame sequences with V and J called. Some clones fail to appear in such tables; in the studies checked, an unresolved V gene covers under half of the shortfall, and the cause of the remainder is unknown. The V and J calls and the clone size are those of that table, but D and trimming were determined from the DNA. For this sample there are roughly 230,000 clones; about nine tenths appear just once. Of the sample, about 1.8% is held by the ten largest clones.

Sequencing input: peripheral blood. The chain is encoded by TRBV10-3 joined to TRBJ1-1; the D gene is perhaps TRBD1, on 5 matching bases. The TCR sequence derives from a man in his sixties or seventies with acute or convalescent COVID-19. The CDR3 sequence is CAISVGGETEAFF. The sequenced DNA is TGTGCCATCAGTGTGGGGGGAGAAACTGAAGCTTTCTTT.